This entry describes one T cell receptor (beta chain). The target antigen is unknown. Germline assignment: CDR1 SQVTM and CDR2 ANQGSEA. Trimming removed 4 bases from V and 9 bases from J, with 13 bases in between. This CDR3 region has 12 residues. This sample is part of a study of T cell repertoires in cytomegalovirus infection. Broader study findings: The cumulative frequency of public TCR beta families distinguished individuals who carried CMV together with the relevant HLA. Ex vivo, HLA-C-restricted CMV-specific TCR beta clonotypes prevailed over the rest of the response.

TCRdb reanalysed the reads using MiXCR and keeps one entry per CDR3 protein. The table has about 130,000 distinct CDR3 sequences, 8.8% seen once. This chain uses TRBV29-1 with TRBJ2-1; possible D gene TRBD1, 5 bases. The clonotype originates from a human donor in good health (CMV status not recorded). Some clones in this sample may be carry-over from other donors' samples. The specimen was PBMCs. The DNA for the CDR3 is TGCAGCGTTGTAAAAGGGGCTGGTGAGCAGTTCTTC. It specifies CSVVKGAGEQFF.